This TCR beta chain was recorded in a study of T cells in Graves' hyperthyroidism and ophthalmopathy. A remark on this clonotype: No antigen is known for it. A much more abundant neighbour one base away suggests this may be a read error.

The CDR3 has 15 amino acids. Per germline, CDR1 SGHVS and CDR2 FNYEAQ. Deletions cut 3 bases from V and 5 bases from J, with 13 bases between. Exclusions: uncontrolled infection, other autoimmune disease, pregnancy, lactation. RNA transcripts served as the template for amplifying TCR beta CDR3 regions. Carried out on the TCR CDR3, a first-round RT-PCR used the HTBI primer set. TCRdb called the multiplex PCR reads again in MiXCR, with one record for every CDR3 protein. The sample records 360,000 or so distinct CDR3 sequences, 13% to 15% being singletons. Findings of the study overall: Blood samples included most of the expanded thyroid clonotypes exceeding 0.001.

Sequencing used blood. The origin of this receptor is a woman aged 55-70 years with Graves' ophthalmopathy. This chain links TRBV7-6 with TRBJ2-2; perhaps TRBD1 as D (5 bases). Written as DNA, the CDR3 is TGTGCCAGCAGCTTGCCAAGGGGCCGGACCGGGGAGCTGTTTTTT. This codes for CASSLPRGRTGELFF.